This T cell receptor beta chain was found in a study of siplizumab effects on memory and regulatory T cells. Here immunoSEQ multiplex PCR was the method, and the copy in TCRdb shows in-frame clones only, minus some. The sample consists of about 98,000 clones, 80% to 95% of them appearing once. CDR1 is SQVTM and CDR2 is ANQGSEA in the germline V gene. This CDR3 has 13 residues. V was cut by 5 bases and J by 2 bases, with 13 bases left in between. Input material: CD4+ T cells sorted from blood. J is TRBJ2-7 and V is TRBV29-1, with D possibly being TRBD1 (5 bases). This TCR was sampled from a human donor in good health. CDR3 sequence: CSVSLGPPYEQYF. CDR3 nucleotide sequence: TGCAGCGTTTCACTGGGGCCCCCCTACGAGCAGTACTTC.